The 10 T cell receptor beta chains in this list originate from one sample, sequenced in a study of blood T cell repertoires in COVID-19. Sequenced by immunoSEQ multiplex PCR; TCRdb stores in-frame clones only, minus some. The sample holds some 520,000 clones, 89% seen once. The sequencing sample was made of peripheral blood. Source of these receptors: a young man with COVID-19, enrolled during active disease.

This clone was detected once. The gene calls are TRBV11-3 and TRBJ1-3; D is unclear. The CDR3 spans 15 residues. Trimming took 5 bases from V and 0 from J, leaving 11 bases between them. CDR1 is SGHNT, CDR2 YENEEA, per germline. The CDR3 DNA reads as TGTGCCAGCAGCACCCTACAGAGCTCTGGAAACACCATATATTTT. Its protein product is CASSTLQSSGNTIYF. Full variable domain (missing parts from reference TRBV11-3 and TRBJ1-3): EAGVVQSPRYKIIEKKQPVAFWCNPISGHNTLYWYLQNLGQGPELLIRYENEEAVDDSQLPKDRFSAERLKGVDSTLKIQPAELGDSAVYLCASSTLQSSGNTIYFGEGSWLTVV.

The rearrangement links TRBV2 to TRBJ2-2; TRBD1 agrees at 7 bases. CDR1 SNHLY and CDR2 FYNNEI come from the germline V gene. V lost 8 bases to trimming and J lost 2 bases; unmatched junction nucleotides: 5. This CDR3 comprises 14 residues. The CDR3 reads CASRRTGNTGELFF. The CDR3 coding sequence is TGTGCCAGCCGTAGGACAGGAAACACCGGGGAGCTGTTTTTT.

The chain has TRBV11-2 and TRBJ2-5; 14 bases align to TRBD2. V trimming: 5 bases; J trimming: 2 bases; junction bases outside the gene matches: 4. Germline V lookup: CDR1 SGHAT, CDR2 FQNNGV. The CDR3 totals 16 residues. The CDR3 region has the DNA TGTGCCAGCAGCCAAAGACTAGCGGGGGGGCAAGAGACCCAGTACTTC. It yields the protein CASSQRLAGGQETQYF.

This clone appeared once. The chain employs TRBV27 and TRBJ1-4, with D tentatively TRBD1 (6 bases). Trimming cost V 10 bases and J 4 bases, with 25 bases left between them. This CDR3 spans 17 amino acids. The germline gives CDR1 MNHEY, CDR2 SMNVEV (reference sequence). The CDR3 here is CATALTLTGPFNEKLFF. The CDR3 region has the DNA TGTGCCACCGCCCTAACCCTAACAGGGCCCTTTAATGAAAAACTGTTTTTT.

This clone was recorded a few times. The chain joins TRBV4-2 to TRBJ2-1, with 11 nucleotides matching TRBD2. V lost 6 bases, J lost 7 bases, and 8 bases stayed unmatched. Germline V gene sequence: CDR1 LGHNA, CDR2 YNFKEQ. This CDR3 has 15 residues. In DNA, the CDR3 is TGTGCCAGCAGGGAAACTAGCGGGGGAGGGAATGAGCAGTTCTTC. The encoded protein is CASRETSGGGNEQFF.

The CDR3 here is CASSFRESGANVLTF. CDR3 in DNA: TGTGCCAGCAGCTTCAGGGAATCTGGGGCCAACGTCCTGACTTTC. V gene TRBV13 combines with J gene TRBJ2-6; perhaps TRBD1 as D (5 bases). Germline V CDR1 and CDR2: PRHDT, FYEKMQ (reference sequence). With 3 bases removed from V and 1 base from J, the gap between germline ends came to 7 bases. The CDR3 spans 15 residues.

The rearrangement links TRBV11-3 to TRBJ2-3, with D possibly matching TRBD2 (5 bases). The germline V gene has CDR1 SGHNT and CDR2 YENEEA. The CDR3 length is 14 residues. V shed 5 bases and J shed 2 bases, with 11 bases lying between them. The CDR3 region is CASSRNGDTDTQYF. The CDR3 nucleotides are TGTGCCAGCAGCCGAAACGGGGACACAGATACGCAGTATTTT.

With regard to this clone: Other DNA sequences from this sample encode an identical CDR3 as well. This chain links TRBV6-5 with TRBJ1-2; 7 bases fit TRBD1. This CDR3 has 12 residues. Trimming took 6 bases from V and 2 from J; bases not matched to a gene: 0. The germline V gene has CDR1 MNHEY and CDR2 SVGAGI. The chain's CDR3 is CASRQGNYGYTF. The DNA for the CDR3 is TGTGCCAGCAGACAGGGGAACTATGGCTACACCTTC.

CDR3 bases: TGTGCCAGCAACAGCCGGGAAGCGACCGGGGAGCTGTTTTTT. The encoded protein is CASNSREATGELFF. The chain combines TRBV9 with TRBJ2-2, with D perhaps matching TRBD2 (5 bases). Germline CDR1 reads SGDLS; CDR2 reads YYNGEE. Between the trimmed V and J ends, which lost 6 bases and 5 bases, there was a span of 14 bases. The CDR3 runs 14 residues. Complete variable domain (other parts from reference TRBV9 and TRBJ2-2): DSGVTQTPKHLITATGQRVTLRCSPRSGDLSVYWYQQSLDQGLQFLIQYYNGEERAKGNILERFSAQQFPDLHSELNLSSLELGDSALYFCASNSREATGELFFGEGSRLTVL.

The chain has TRBV5-1 and TRBJ2-1, with 11 positions matching TRBD1. CDR1 is SGHRS, CDR2 YFSETQ, per germline. The CDR3 consists of 16 residues. Trimming removed 4 bases from V and 6 bases from J; junction bases left unmatched: 9. CDR3 bases: TGCGCCAGCAGCCCTTCCGGGACAGGGGGTTTCAATGAGCAGTTCTTC. It codes for CASSPSGTGGFNEQFF.